The clone carrying this T cell receptor (beta chain) was observed at least ten times. Its antigen is unknown. This sample was taken from a study of T cells after yellow fever vaccination. Using its own MiXCR run on the 5' RACE reads, TCRdb lists one record per CDR3 protein. Of 250,000 or so distinct CDR3 sequences in the sample, 6% to 7.5% were seen once. Study-wide findings and caveats: Weaker in magnitude, the secondary response showed a faster peak on day 5 versus 15.

CDR3 length: 12 residues. CDR1 is DFQATT, CDR2 SNEGSKA, per germline (reference sequence). Unmatched junction bases numbered 2, after V lost 5 bases and J lost 3 bases. This sequence was found in a young man who received the YFV17D yellow fever vaccine. The sequencing used CD4+ T cells sorted from PBMCs, collected 15 days after the yellow fever booster vaccination. This chain uses TRBV20-1 with TRBJ2-3; 7 bases are a match to TRBD1. The CDR3 nucleotides are TGCAGTGCTCAACAGGGGACAGATACGCAGTATTTT. Its translation: CSAQQGTDTQYF.